This TCR beta chain was captured in a study of blood T cell repertoires in COVID-19. In the study overall: Nucleic acid was either cDNA or gDNA, and it came from T cells, B-cell-depleted T cells, or PBMCs.

Some clones are missing from TCRdb's copy, which holds only in-frame ones; the method was immunoSEQ multiplex PCR. Here the sample spans approximately 280,000 clones, around 88% being singletons. This clone was found once. CDR1 is SNHLY and CDR2 is FYNNEI in the germline V gene. V lost 1 base to trimming and J lost 5 bases, with 9 bases between them. CDR3 length: 14 amino acids. The clonotype originates from a man aged 35 to 55 with acute or convalescent COVID-19. The specimen sequenced was peripheral blood. V and J are TRBV2 and TRBJ1-5; maybe TRBD1 (6 bases). The CDR3 sequence: CASSEGDTYQPQHF. The CDR3 nucleotides read TGTGCCAGCAGTGAAGGGGACACGTATCAGCCCCAGCATTTT. Filled out from reference TRBV2 and TRBJ1-5, the complete variable domain reads EPEVTQTPSHQVTQMGQEVILRCVPISNHLYFYWYRQILGQKVEFLVSFYNNEISEKSEIFDDQFSVERPDGSNFTLKIRSTKLEDSAMYFCASSEGDTYQPQHFGDGTRLSIL.